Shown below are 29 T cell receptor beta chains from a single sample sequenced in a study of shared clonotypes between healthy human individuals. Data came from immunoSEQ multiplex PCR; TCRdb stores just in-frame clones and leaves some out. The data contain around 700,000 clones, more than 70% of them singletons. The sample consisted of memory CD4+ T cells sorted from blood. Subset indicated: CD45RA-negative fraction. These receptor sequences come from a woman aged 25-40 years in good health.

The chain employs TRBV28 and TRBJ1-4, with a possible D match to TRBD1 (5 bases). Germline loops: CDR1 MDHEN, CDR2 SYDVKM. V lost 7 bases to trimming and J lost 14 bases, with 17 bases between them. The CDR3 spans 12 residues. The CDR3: CASTPRGEVLFF. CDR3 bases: TGTGCCAGCACCCCACGGGGGGAGGTCCTGTTTTTT.

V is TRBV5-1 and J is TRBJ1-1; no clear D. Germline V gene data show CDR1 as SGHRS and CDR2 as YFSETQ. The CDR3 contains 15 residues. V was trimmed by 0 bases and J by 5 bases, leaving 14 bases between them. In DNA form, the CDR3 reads TGCGCCAGCAGCTTGGGTCACCAACCGGGGACTGAAGCTTTCTTT. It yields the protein CASSLGHQPGTEAFF.

CDR3 bases: TGTGCCAGCAGCTTAGGCCTAGCGGGAGTATTTGAGCAGTACTTC. Translation gives CASSLGLAGVFEQYF. The chain links TRBV11-2 to TRBJ2-7, with TRBD2 matching 10 bases. CDR3 length equals 15 residues. Germline V gene lookup returns CDR1 SGHAT and CDR2 FQNNGV. J lost 7 bases, V lost 1 base, and 7 bases had no gene match.

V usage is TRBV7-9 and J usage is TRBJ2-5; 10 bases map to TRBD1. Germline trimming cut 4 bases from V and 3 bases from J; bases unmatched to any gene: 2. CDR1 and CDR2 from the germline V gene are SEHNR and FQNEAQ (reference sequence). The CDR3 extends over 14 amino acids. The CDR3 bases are TGTGCCAGCAGCTGGGGACAGGGGAAAGAGACCCAGTACTTC. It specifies CASSWGQGKETQYF.

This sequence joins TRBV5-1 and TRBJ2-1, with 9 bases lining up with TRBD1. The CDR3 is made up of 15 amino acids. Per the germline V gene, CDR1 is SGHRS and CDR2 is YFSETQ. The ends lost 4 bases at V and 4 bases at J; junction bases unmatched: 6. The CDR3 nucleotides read TGCGCCAGCAGCAGGACAGGGGAGAAATACAATGAGCAGTTCTTC. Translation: CASSRTGEKYNEQFF.

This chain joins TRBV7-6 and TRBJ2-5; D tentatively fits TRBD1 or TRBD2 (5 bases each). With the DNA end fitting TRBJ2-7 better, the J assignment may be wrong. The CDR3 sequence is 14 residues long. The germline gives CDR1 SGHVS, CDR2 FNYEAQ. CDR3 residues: CASSLDAGSYEQYF. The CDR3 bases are TGTGCCAGCAGCTTAGACGCAGGGAGCTACGAGCAGTACTTC.

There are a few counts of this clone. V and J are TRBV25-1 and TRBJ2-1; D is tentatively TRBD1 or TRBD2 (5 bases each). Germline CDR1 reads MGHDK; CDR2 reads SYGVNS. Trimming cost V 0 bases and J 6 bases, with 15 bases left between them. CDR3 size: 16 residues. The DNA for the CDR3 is TGTGCCAGCAGTGAATACCCGGGGCCGGCTACCAATGAGCAGTTCTTC. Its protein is CASSEYPGPATNEQFF. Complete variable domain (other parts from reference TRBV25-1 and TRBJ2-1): EADIYQTPRYLVIGTGKKITLECSQTMGHDKMYWYQQDPGMELHLIHYSYGVNSTEKGDLSSESTVSRIRTEHFPLTLESARPSHTSQYLCASSEYPGPATNEQFFGPGTRLTVL.

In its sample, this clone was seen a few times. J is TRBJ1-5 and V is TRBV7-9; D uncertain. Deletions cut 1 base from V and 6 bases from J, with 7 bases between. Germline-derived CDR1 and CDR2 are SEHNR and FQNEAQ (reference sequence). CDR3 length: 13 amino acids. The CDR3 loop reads CASSLGTPQPQHF. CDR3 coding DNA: TGTGCCAGCAGCTTAGGGACCCCTCAGCCCCAGCATTTT. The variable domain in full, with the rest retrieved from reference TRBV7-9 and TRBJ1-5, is DTGVSQNPRHKITKRGQNVTFRCDPISEHNRLYWYRQTLGQGPEFLTYFQNEAQLEKSRLLSDRFSAERPKGSFSTLEIQRTEQGDSAMYLCASSLGTPQPQHFGDGTRLSIL.

The CDR3 DNA reads as TGTGCCAGCAGCCCCGGGACTAGCGCCGGATCCTACGAGCAGTACTTC. It translates to CASSPGTSAGSYEQYF. The chain uses TRBV6-6 and TRBJ2-7; 10 bases line up with TRBD2. Germline values: CDR1 MNHNY, CDR2 SVGAGI (reference sequence). This CDR3 comprises 16 residues. Trimming at V came to 6 bases and at J to 1 base, leaving 9 bases not matched to a gene.

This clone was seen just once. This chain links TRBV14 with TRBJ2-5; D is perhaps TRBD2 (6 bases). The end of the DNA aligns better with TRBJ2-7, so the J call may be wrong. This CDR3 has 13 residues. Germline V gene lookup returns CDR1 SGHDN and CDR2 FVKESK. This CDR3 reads CASSRGTHLEQYF. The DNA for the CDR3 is TGTGCCAGCAGCCGCGGGACGCATCTCGAGCAGTACTTC.

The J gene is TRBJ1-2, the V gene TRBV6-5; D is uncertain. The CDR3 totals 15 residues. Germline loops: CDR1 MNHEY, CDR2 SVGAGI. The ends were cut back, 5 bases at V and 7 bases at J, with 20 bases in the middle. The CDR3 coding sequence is TGTGCCAGCAGTCGAGGCAAGGCCCCCCTGGGTGGCTACACCTTC. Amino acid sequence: CASSRGKAPLGGYTF.

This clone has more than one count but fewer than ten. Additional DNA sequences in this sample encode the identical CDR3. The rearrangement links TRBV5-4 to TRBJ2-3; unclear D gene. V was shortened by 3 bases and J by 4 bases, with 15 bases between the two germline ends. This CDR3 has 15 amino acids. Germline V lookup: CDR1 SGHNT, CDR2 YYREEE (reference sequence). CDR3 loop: CASSSPVGRADTQYF. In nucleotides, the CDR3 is TGTGCCAGCAGCTCTCCCGTTGGTAGGGCAGATACGCAGTATTTT.

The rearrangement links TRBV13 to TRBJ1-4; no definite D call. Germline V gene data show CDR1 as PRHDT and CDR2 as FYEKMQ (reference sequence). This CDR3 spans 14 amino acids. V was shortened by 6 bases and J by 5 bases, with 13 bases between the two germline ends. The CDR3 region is CASSVRRSNEKLFF. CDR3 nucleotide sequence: TGTGCCAGCAGTGTCCGGCGGTCGAATGAAAAACTGTTTTTT.

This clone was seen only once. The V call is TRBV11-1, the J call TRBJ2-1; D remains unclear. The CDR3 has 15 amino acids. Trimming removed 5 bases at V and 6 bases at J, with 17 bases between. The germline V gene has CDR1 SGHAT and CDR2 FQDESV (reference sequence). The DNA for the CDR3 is TGTGCCAGCAGCGCGGACGAGCGCAGAACCAATGAGCAGTTCTTC. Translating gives CASSADERRTNEQFF.

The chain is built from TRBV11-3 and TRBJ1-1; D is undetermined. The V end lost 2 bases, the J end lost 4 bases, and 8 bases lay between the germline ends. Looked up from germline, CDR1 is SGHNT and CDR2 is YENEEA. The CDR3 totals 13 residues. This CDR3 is CASSLTEVTEAFF. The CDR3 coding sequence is TGTGCCAGCAGCTTAACCGAGGTCACTGAAGCTTTCTTT.

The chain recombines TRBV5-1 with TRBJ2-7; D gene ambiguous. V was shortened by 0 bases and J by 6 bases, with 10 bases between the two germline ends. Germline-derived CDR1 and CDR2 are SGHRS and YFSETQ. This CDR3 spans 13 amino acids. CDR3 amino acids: CASSLDDISEQYF. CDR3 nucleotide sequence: TGCGCCAGCAGCTTGGACGACATCTCCGAGCAGTACTTC.

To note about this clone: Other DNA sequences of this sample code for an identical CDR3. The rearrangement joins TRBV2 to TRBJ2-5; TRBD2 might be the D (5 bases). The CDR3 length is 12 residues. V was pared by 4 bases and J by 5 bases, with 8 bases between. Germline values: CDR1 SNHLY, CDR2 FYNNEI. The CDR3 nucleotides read TGTGCCAGCAGTGTGGGCGGGGAGACCCAGTACTTC. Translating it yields CASSVGGETQYF.

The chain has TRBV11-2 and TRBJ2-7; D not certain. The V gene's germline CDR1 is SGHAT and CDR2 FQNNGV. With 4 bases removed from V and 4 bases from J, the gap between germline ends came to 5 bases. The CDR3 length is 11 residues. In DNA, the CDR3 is TGTGCCAGCAGCTCCCGATACGAGCAGTACTTC. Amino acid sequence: CASSSRYEQYF.

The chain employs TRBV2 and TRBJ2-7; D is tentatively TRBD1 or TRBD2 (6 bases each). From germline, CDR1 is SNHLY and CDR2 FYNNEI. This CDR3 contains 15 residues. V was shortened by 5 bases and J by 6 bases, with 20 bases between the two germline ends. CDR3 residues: CASSPRTGGLGEQYF. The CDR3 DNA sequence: TGTGCCAGCAGTCCTCGTACCGGGGGCCTCGGCGAGCAGTACTTC.

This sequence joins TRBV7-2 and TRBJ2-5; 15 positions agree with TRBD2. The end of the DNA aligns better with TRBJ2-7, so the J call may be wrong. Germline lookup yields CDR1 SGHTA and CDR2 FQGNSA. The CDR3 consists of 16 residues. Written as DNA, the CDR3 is TGTGCCAGCAGCTGGACTAGCGGGAGGGTCGCCTACGAGCAGTACTTC. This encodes CASSWTSGRVAYEQYF.

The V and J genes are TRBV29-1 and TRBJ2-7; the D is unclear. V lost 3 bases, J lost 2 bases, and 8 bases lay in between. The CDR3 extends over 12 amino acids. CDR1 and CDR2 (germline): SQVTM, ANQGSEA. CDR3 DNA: TGCAGCGTTGAGGCAGGTGCCTACGAGCAGTACTTC. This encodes CSVEAGAYEQYF.

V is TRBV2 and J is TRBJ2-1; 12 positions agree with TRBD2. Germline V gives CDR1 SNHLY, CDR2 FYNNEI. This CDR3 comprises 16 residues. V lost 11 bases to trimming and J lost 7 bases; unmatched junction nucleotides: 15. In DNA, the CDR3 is TGTGCCTCCTCAGCGCGGACTAGCGGGACTTTGAATGAGCAGTTCTTC. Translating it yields CASSARTSGTLNEQFF.

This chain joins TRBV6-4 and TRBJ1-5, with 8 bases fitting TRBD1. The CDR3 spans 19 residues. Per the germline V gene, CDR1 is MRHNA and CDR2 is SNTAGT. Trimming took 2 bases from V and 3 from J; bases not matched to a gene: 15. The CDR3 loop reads CASSDPNSRGRGVNQPQHF. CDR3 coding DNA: TGTGCCAGCAGTGACCCTAACAGCAGGGGGCGTGGGGTCAATCAGCCCCAGCATTTT.

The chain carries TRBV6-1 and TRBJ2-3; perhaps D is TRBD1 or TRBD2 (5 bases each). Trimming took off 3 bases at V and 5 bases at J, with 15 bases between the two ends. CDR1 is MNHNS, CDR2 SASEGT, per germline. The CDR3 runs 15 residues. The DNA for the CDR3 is TGTGCCAGCAGTGAGAGGACTGGGGCTATAGATACGCAGTATTTT. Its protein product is CASSERTGAIDTQYF.

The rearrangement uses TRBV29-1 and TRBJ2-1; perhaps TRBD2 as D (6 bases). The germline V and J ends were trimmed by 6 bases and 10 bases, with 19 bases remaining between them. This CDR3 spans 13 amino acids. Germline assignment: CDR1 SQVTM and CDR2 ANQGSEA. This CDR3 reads CSVGTGVEGEQFF. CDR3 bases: TGCAGCGTGGGGACGGGAGTTGAGGGCGAGCAGTTCTTC.

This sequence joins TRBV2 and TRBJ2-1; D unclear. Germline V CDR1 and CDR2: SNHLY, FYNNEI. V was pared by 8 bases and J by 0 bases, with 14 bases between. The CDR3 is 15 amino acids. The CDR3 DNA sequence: TGTGCCAGCCAGAGGAGCGAGACCTCCTACAATGAGCAGTTCTTC. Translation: CASQRSETSYNEQFF. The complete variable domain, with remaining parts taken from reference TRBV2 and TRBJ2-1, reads EPEVTQTPSHQVTQMGQEVILRCVPISNHLYFYWYRQILGQKVEFLVSFYNNEISEKSEIFDDQFSVERPDGSNFTLKIRSTKLEDSAMYFCASQRSETSYNEQFFGPGTRLTVL.

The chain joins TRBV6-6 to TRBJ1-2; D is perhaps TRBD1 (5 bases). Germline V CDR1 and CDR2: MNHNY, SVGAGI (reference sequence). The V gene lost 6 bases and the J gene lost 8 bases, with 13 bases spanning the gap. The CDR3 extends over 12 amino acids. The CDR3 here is CASSGTLEGYTF. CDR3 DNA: TGTGCCAGCAGCGGGACCCTTGAGGGCTACACCTTC.

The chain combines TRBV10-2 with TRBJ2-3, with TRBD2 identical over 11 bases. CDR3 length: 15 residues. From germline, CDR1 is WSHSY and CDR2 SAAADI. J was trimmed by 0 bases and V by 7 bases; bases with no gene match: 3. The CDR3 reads CASKTSGASTDTQYF. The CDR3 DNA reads TGCGCCAGCAAGACTAGCGGGGCTAGCACAGATACGCAGTATTTT.

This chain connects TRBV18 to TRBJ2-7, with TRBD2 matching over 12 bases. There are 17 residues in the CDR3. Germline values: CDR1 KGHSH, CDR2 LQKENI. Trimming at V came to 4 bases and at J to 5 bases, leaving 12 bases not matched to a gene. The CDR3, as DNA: TGTGCCAGCTCACGCACTATGCTAGCGGGAGGGCCCCACGAGCAGTACTTC. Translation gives CASSRTMLAGGPHEQYF.